The T cell receptor beta chain under discussion was sequenced for a study of T cells in Graves' hyperthyroidism and ophthalmopathy. It was considered stable Graves' hyperthyroidism when ophthalmopathy did not progress within 18 months. This clonotype has ten or more counts. Amplification of TCR beta CDR3 regions used RNA as the template. TCR CDR3 underwent first-round RT-PCR with the HTBI primer set. From the multiplex PCR reads, TCRdb called clonotypes with MiXCR, one entry per CDR3 protein. The table includes about 840,000 distinct CDR3 sequences, roughly 37% detected once. Unmatched junction bases numbered 1, after V lost 4 bases and J lost 1 base. In germline, CDR1 is SGHTA, CDR2 FQGNSA. This CDR3 has 14 amino acids.

This rearrangement joins TRBV7-2 to TRBJ2-7, with 10 bases lining up with TRBD2. This clonotype originated in a man aged 18 to 29 with Graves' hyperthyroidism. The source material was blood. The CDR3 sequence: CASSSTSGSYEQYF. The CDR3, as DNA: TGTGCCAGCAGCTCGACTAGCGGGTCCTACGAGCAGTACTTC.